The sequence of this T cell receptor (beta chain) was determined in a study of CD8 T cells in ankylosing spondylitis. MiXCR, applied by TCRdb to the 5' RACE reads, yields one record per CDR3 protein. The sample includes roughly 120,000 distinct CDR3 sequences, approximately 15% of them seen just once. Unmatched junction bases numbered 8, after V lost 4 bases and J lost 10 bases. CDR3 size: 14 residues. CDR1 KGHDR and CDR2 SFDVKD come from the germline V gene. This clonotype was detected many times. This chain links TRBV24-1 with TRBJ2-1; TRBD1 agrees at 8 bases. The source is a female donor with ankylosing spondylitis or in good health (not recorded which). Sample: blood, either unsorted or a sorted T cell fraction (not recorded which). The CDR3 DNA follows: TGTGCCACCAGTGACTTCGAACAGGGGGGCGAGCAGTTCTTC. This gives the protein CATSDFEQGGEQFF.